Listed below are T cell receptor beta chains from one sample, sequenced in a study of naive and memory T cell subsets. TCRdb reprocessed the UMI-ligation and nested PCR reads with MiXCR, giving one entry per CDR3 protein. The sample lists 130,000 to 150,000 distinct CDR3 sequences, approximately 15% seen once, with 0.14% in the top ten. Specimen: naive CD4+ T cells from blood. Receptors originate from a human donor in good health. Both conserved end residues are part of each CDR3. Each record gives: clone size, V gene, J gene, D gene, CDR3 DNA, CDR3 protein. A D gene is named only where the DNA matches it firmly. Expanded clones get a size class; other rows say once, few or many, or leave the size out.

clone_size: .
v_call: TRBV19
j_call: TRBJ2-3
d_call: .
cdr3_nt: TGTGCCAGTACCCCGGACAGCAGGCTCACAGATACGCAGTATTTT
cdr3_aa: CASTPDSRLTDTQYF

clone_size: many
v_call: TRBV6-5
j_call: TRBJ2-5
d_call: .
cdr3_nt: TGTGCCAGCTCCCCGGGGCTCCAAGAGACCCAGTACTTC
cdr3_aa: CASSPGLQETQYF

clone_size: .
v_call: TRBV16
j_call: TRBJ2-1
d_call: TRBD2
cdr3_nt: TGTGCCAGCATCCTAAGGACTAGCTACAATGAGCAGTTCTTC
cdr3_aa: CASILRTSYNEQFF

clone_size: medium-sized
v_call: TRBV5-1
j_call: TRBJ2-5
d_call: .
cdr3_nt: TGCGCCAGCAGCTTGGAAGAGACCCAGTACTTC
cdr3_aa: CASSLEETQYF

clone_size: .
v_call: TRBV5-6
j_call: TRBJ1-4
d_call: .
cdr3_nt: TGTGCCAGCAGCTTGGCCAGGGGTCAACTGTTTTTT
cdr3_aa: CASSLARGQLFF

clone_size: few
v_call: TRBV18
j_call: TRBJ2-4
d_call: .
cdr3_nt: TGTGCCAGCTCTCCCCAGGGGGGTCTGTTCAAAAACATTCAGTACTTC
cdr3_aa: CASSPQGGLFKNIQYF

clone_size: .
v_call: TRBV9
j_call: TRBJ2-2
d_call: TRBD1
cdr3_nt: TGTGCCAGCAGCGCTCTCTTATCGGGACAGCCGAACACCGGGGAGCTGTTTTTT
cdr3_aa: CASSALLSGQPNTGELFF

clone_size: few
v_call: TRBV5-8
j_call: TRBJ2-7
d_call: TRBD1
cdr3_nt: TGTGCCAGCAGCTTGGGTGGACAGGGGATATACGAGCAGTACTTC
cdr3_aa: CASSLGGQGIYEQYF

clone_size: once
v_call: TRBV2
j_call: TRBJ2-7
d_call: TRBD2
cdr3_nt: TGTGCCAGCACTAAAGAGCGGGAGGGCCGCGAGCAGTACTTC
cdr3_aa: CASTKEREGREQYF

clone_size: .
v_call: TRBV19
j_call: TRBJ2-5
d_call: TRBD2
cdr3_nt: TGTGCCAGTAGTAGTAGTTGGGGCGGCGGGAGGACGATCGAGACCCAGTACTTC
cdr3_aa: CASSSSWGGGRTIETQYF

clone_size: many
v_call: TRBV18
j_call: TRBJ2-1
d_call: .
cdr3_nt: TGTGCCAGCTCCGACATAAGTGAGCAGTTCTTC
cdr3_aa: CASSDISEQFF

clone_size: few
v_call: TRBV2
j_call: TRBJ2-3
d_call: .
cdr3_nt: TGTGCCAGCAGCCTCTCGGGTCGGACAGATACGCAGTATTTT
cdr3_aa: CASSLSGRTDTQYF

clone_size: few
v_call: TRBV5-1
j_call: TRBJ1-3
d_call: .
cdr3_nt: TGCGCCAGCAGCTTGTCGATGACACTCTCTGGAAACACCATATATTTT
cdr3_aa: CASSLSMTLSGNTIYF

clone_size: few
v_call: TRBV11-2
j_call: TRBJ1-1
d_call: .
cdr3_nt: TGTGCCAGCAGCTTGAGAGGTAGTGAAGCTTTCTTT
cdr3_aa: CASSLRGSEAFF

clone_size: few
v_call: TRBV28
j_call: TRBJ2-3
d_call: .
cdr3_nt: TGTGCCACCCGCGTAGCGGAACCCACAGATACGCAGTATTTT
cdr3_aa: CATRVAEPTDTQYF

clone_size: many
v_call: TRBV10-3
j_call: TRBJ2-3
d_call: TRBD1
cdr3_nt: TGTGCCATCAGTGTTGACAGGGCCACAGATACGCAGTATTTT
cdr3_aa: CAISVDRATDTQYF

clone_size: .
v_call: TRBV9
j_call: TRBJ2-1
d_call: .
cdr3_nt: TGTGCCAGCAGCGTTTCGGGGGAGTCGCGGAATGAGCAGTTCTTC
cdr3_aa: CASSVSGESRNEQFF

clone_size: .
v_call: TRBV2
j_call: TRBJ1-1
d_call: .
cdr3_nt: TGTGCCAGCATTTGGGGGAGGATGAACACTGAAGCTTTCTTT
cdr3_aa: CASIWGRMNTEAFF

clone_size: few
v_call: TRBV6-2/TRBV6-3
j_call: TRBJ2-5
d_call: .
cdr3_nt: TGTGCCAGCAGTTGGCCGACTCTCCGGGCCCAAGGGGAGACCCAGTACTTC
cdr3_aa: CASSWPTLRAQGETQYF

clone_size: .
v_call: TRBV28
j_call: TRBJ2-7
d_call: TRBD1
cdr3_nt: TGTGCCAGCGGTATAACCGGGACAGGGACCTTTTTC
cdr3_aa: CASGITGTGTFF

clone_size: .
v_call: TRBV10-2
j_call: TRBJ2-1
d_call: TRBD2
cdr3_nt: TGCGCCAGCAGCACCGGGACTAGCGGGAACAATGAGCAGTTCTTC
cdr3_aa: CASSTGTSGNNEQFF

clone_size: few
v_call: TRBV28
j_call: TRBJ2-3
d_call: .
cdr3_nt: TGTGCCAGCAGTCAGACAAGCACAGATACGCAGTATTTT
cdr3_aa: CASSQTSTDTQYF

clone_size: .
v_call: TRBV5-1
j_call: TRBJ2-2
d_call: TRBD2
cdr3_nt: TGCGCCAGCAGCTTGGGGACTAGCGCAACAACCGGGGAGCTGTTTTTT
cdr3_aa: CASSLGTSATTGELFF

clone_size: many
v_call: TRBV28
j_call: TRBJ2-7
d_call: .
cdr3_nt: TGTGCCAGCAGCCCCCCACGAAAAACCTACGAGCAGTACTTC
cdr3_aa: CASSPPRKTYEQYF

clone_size: few
v_call: TRBV10-3
j_call: TRBJ2-5
d_call: TRBD1
cdr3_nt: TGTGCCATCAGTGTTGGGACAGCACAAGAGACCCAGTACTTC
cdr3_aa: CAISVGTAQETQYF

clone_size: once
v_call: TRBV20-1
j_call: TRBJ2-1
d_call: .
cdr3_nt: TGCAGTGCTAGGGACGGGAGCCTCTACAATGAGCAGTTCTTC
cdr3_aa: CSARDGSLYNEQFF

clone_size: .
v_call: TRBV11-3
j_call: TRBJ2-2
d_call: TRBD1
cdr3_nt: TGTGCCAGCAGTATAACAGGGGCTCGGGGCACCGGGGAGCTGTTTTTT
cdr3_aa: CASSITGARGTGELFF

clone_size: .
v_call: TRBV28
j_call: TRBJ2-7
d_call: TRBD2
cdr3_nt: TGTGCCAGCCGATCCGGGGGGACCCCTCACGAGCAGTACTTC
cdr3_aa: CASRSGGTPHEQYF

clone_size: few
v_call: TRBV10-1
j_call: TRBJ2-3
d_call: TRBD2
cdr3_nt: TGCGCCAGCAGTCAAGCGACCACCGGGACTAGCGGCAGCACAGATACGCAGTATTTT
cdr3_aa: CASSQATTGTSGSTDTQYF

clone_size: .
v_call: TRBV15
j_call: TRBJ1-2
d_call: .
cdr3_nt: TGTGCCACCAGCAGGGACCGGGGTGGCTACACCTTC
cdr3_aa: CATSRDRGGYTF

clone_size: few
v_call: TRBV5-1
j_call: TRBJ1-5
d_call: .
cdr3_nt: TGCGCCAGCAGCGAAGCGGGGGCGGATCAGCCCCAGCATTTT
cdr3_aa: CASSEAGADQPQHF

clone_size: .
v_call: TRBV30
j_call: TRBJ1-5
d_call: TRBD1
cdr3_nt: TGTGCCTGGAGTACGGGCTGGACAGGGGGCCGGAGAAACAATCAGCCCCAGCATTTT
cdr3_aa: CAWSTGWTGGRRNNQPQHF

clone_size: .
v_call: TRBV20-1
j_call: TRBJ2-3
d_call: .
cdr3_nt: TGCAGTGCTAGCGGGAAAGGCACAGATACGCAGTATTTT
cdr3_aa: CSASGKGTDTQYF

clone_size: many
v_call: TRBV15
j_call: TRBJ2-7
d_call: .
cdr3_nt: TGTGCCACCAGCAGAGATCTCTCCGGGGGCGAGCAGTACTTC
cdr3_aa: CATSRDLSGGEQYF

clone_size: few
v_call: TRBV5-1
j_call: TRBJ2-7
d_call: TRBD1
cdr3_nt: TGCGCCAGCAGCCCCAAGCTTCGGGACAGGGGGCTCCACGAGCAGTACTTC
cdr3_aa: CASSPKLRDRGLHEQYF

clone_size: .
v_call: TRBV12-3/TRBV12-4
j_call: TRBJ2-1
d_call: TRBD2
cdr3_nt: TGTGCCAGCAGTCCCGGGGGGGTAAAGAGCTCCTACAATGAGCAGTTCTTC
cdr3_aa: CASSPGGVKSSYNEQFF

clone_size: .
v_call: TRBV29-1
j_call: TRBJ1-1
d_call: .
cdr3_nt: TGCAGCGTTGATGAGGGGGTCCCTAGGAACACTGAAGCTTTCTTT
cdr3_aa: CSVDEGVPRNTEAFF